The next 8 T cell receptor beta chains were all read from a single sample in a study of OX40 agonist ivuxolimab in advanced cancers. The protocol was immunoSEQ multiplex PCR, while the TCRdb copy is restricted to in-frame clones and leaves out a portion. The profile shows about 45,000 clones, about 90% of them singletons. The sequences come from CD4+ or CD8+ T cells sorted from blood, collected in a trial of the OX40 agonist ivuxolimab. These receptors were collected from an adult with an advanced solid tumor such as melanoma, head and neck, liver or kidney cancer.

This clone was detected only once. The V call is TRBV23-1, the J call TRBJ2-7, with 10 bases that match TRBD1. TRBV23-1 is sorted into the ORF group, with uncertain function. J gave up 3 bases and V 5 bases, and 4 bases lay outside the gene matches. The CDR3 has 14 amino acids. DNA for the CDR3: TGCGCCAGCAGTAGACAGGGGGCAGGCTACGAGCAGTACTTC. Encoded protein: CASSRQGAGYEQYF.

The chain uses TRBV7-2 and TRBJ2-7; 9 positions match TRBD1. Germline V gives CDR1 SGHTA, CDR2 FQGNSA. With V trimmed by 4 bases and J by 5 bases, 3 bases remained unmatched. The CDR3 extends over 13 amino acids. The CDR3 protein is CASSSRQGDEQYF. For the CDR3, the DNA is TGTGCCAGCAGCTCCCGACAGGGGGACGAGCAGTACTTC.

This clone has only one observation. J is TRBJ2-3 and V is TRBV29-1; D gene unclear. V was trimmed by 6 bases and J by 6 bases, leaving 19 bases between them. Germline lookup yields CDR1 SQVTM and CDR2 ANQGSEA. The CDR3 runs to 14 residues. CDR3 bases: TGCAGCGTCCCGGTAGATGGTAACTTGGATACGCAGTATTTT. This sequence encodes CSVPVDGNLDTQYF.

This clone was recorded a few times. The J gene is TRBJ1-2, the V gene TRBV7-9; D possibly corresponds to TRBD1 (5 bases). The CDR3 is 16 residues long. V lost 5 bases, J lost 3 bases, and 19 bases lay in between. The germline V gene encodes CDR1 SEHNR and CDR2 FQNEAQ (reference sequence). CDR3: CASSQAGDPAHYGYTF. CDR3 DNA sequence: TGTGCCAGCAGCCAGGCCGGGGACCCAGCCCACTATGGCTACACCTTC.

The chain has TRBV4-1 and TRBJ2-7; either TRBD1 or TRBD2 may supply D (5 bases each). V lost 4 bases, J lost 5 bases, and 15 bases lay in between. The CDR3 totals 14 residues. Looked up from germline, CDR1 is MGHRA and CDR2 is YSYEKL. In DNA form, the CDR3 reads TGCGCCAGCAGCCTCCGGGACCAGCTGCACGAGCAGTACTTC. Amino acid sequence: CASSLRDQLHEQYF.

The CDR3 sequence is CASSPWTGHSTDTQYF. For the CDR3, the DNA is TGTGCCAGCAGCCCTTGGACAGGCCATAGCACAGATACGCAGTATTTT. The chain recombines TRBV7-9 with TRBJ2-3; 7 bases agree with TRBD1. Germline loops: CDR1 SEHNR, CDR2 FQNEAQ (reference sequence). The CDR3 runs 16 residues. J was trimmed by 0 bases and V by 5 bases; bases with no gene match: 8.

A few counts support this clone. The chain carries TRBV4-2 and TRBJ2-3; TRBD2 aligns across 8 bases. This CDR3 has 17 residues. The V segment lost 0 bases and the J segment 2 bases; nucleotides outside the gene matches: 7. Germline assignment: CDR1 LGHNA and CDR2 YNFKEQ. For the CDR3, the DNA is TGTGCCAGCAGCCAAGAAGGCGCTAGCGGGCTCACAGATACGCAGTATTTT. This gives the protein CASSQEGASGLTDTQYF.

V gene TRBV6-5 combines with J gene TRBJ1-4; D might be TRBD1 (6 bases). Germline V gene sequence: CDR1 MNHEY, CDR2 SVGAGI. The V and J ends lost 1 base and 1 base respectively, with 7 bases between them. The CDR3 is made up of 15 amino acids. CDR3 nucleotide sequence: TGTGCCAGCAGTTACTTCAGGGGAACTAATGAAAAACTGTTTTTT. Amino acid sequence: CASSYFRGTNEKLFF.